This T cell receptor (beta chain) originates from a study of control samples from healthy donors and cancer patients. Only in-frame clones appear in the TCRdb table, and some are missing; sequencing was by immunoSEQ multiplex PCR. The table includes some 160,000 clones, about nine tenths detected once. This clone showed up just a few times. The sample contains more than one DNA sequence encoding this CDR3. The receptor was derived from a man aged 30-40 years in good health. Sample: blood.

CDR3 in amino acids: CASSQDARNEKLFF. The CDR3 region has the DNA TGCGCCAGCAGCCAAGATGCGCGTAATGAAAAACTGTTTTTT. The genes are TRBV4-3 and TRBJ1-4; no clear D. The germline V and J ends were trimmed by 0 bases and 4 bases, with 6 bases remaining between them. The CDR3 extends over 14 amino acids. The germline gives CDR1 LGHNA, CDR2 YSLEER.